The rows below give T cell receptor beta chains drawn from one sample of a study of response to subunit inactivated influenza vaccine. TCRdb itself ran the RT-PCR reads through MiXCR, one entry per CDR3 protein. The sample yields 300,000 to 350,000 distinct CDR3 sequences, just over 20% seen once. The specimen comprised PBMCs from blood, sampled less than 22 months after vaccination. The receptors were sampled from a man aged 50 to 69 who received an inactivated influenza vaccine. CDR3s include the opening cysteine and the closing phenylalanine or tryptophan. A D gene is named only where the DNA matches it firmly. Clone size is stated in some rows and not others, as once, few, many or a class when expanded.

J gene: TRBJ2-1
clone size: few
D gene: TRBD2
V gene: TRBV5-1
CDR3 DNA: TGCGCCAGCAGCAAGCCCGGACTAGCGGGAGGTAATGAGCAGTTCTTC
CDR3 protein: CASSKPGLAGGNEQFF

J gene: TRBJ1-6
clone size: few
D gene: TRBD1
V gene: TRBV6-1
CDR3 DNA: TGTGCCAGCAGGGAGACAGGGGGAAATAATTCACCCCTCCACTTT
CDR3 protein: CASRETGGNNSPLHF

J gene: TRBJ2-7
clone size: -
D gene: TRBD1
V gene: TRBV20-1
CDR3 DNA: TGCAGTGCTAGAGATCCAGGGGGCGAGCAGTACTTC
CDR3 protein: CSARDPGGEQYF

J gene: TRBJ1-6
clone size: -
D gene: -
V gene: TRBV20-1
CDR3 DNA: TGCAGCGGCAAGGACAGCCCAAATTCACCCCTCCACTTT
CDR3 protein: CSGKDSPNSPLHF

J gene: TRBJ2-7
clone size: few
D gene: TRBD2
V gene: TRBV6-5
CDR3 DNA: TGTGCCAGCAGCCTTACTCTAGCGGGGGCTCTTAACGAGCAGTACTTC
CDR3 protein: CASSLTLAGALNEQYF

J gene: TRBJ2-3
clone size: -
D gene: TRBD2
V gene: TRBV20-1
CDR3 DNA: TGCAGTGCTAGGGGGCCTAGCGGGAGGGCTGGTACGCAGTATTTT
CDR3 protein: CSARGPSGRAGTQYF

J gene: TRBJ2-1
clone size: -
D gene: -
V gene: TRBV5-6
CDR3 DNA: TGTGCCAGCAGCTTACGCCAGCGGATCTACAATGAGCAGTTATTC
CDR3 protein: CASSLRQRIYNEQLF

J gene: TRBJ2-1
clone size: few
D gene: TRBD2
V gene: TRBV6-2/TRBV6-3
CDR3 DNA: TGTGCCAGCACAGACCGACTAGCGGGGGCCGATGAGCAGTTCTTC
CDR3 protein: CASTDRLAGADEQFF

J gene: TRBJ1-3
clone size: few
D gene: -
V gene: TRBV10-3
CDR3 DNA: TGTGCCATCGCCGCAGGGACTGGAAACACCATATATTTT
CDR3 protein: CAIAAGTGNTIYF

J gene: TRBJ1-1
clone size: -
D gene: TRBD1
V gene: TRBV5-1
CDR3 DNA: TGCGCCAGCAGCTGGACAGGGACGAACACTGAAGCTTTCTTT
CDR3 protein: CASSWTGTNTEAFF

J gene: TRBJ2-2
clone size: -
D gene: -
V gene: TRBV7-9
CDR3 DNA: TGTGCCAGCAGCTTGCCAGTTTCCACCGGGGAGCTGTTTTTT
CDR3 protein: CASSLPVSTGELFF

J gene: TRBJ1-5
clone size: few
D gene: -
V gene: TRBV10-3
CDR3 DNA: TGTGCCATCAACGGCAGGCCCAATCAGCCCCAGCATTTT
CDR3 protein: CAINGRPNQPQHF

J gene: TRBJ2-7
clone size: once
D gene: -
V gene: TRBV12-3/TRBV12-4
CDR3 DNA: TGTGCCAGCAACCTTAACGGGGTCTATCCCTACGAGCAGTACTTC
CDR3 protein: CASNLNGVYPYEQYF

J gene: TRBJ1-2
clone size: few
D gene: -
V gene: TRBV20-1
CDR3 DNA: TGCAGTGCCCTGACGTCCCCTGCGGGTGGCTACACCTTC
CDR3 protein: CSALTSPAGGYTF

J gene: TRBJ2-2
clone size: -
D gene: -
V gene: TRBV10-3
CDR3 DNA: TGTGCCACCTCGACTCCCTTAGTCGGGGAGCTGTTTTTT
CDR3 protein: CATSTPLVGELFF